The 16 T cell receptor beta chains below all came from one sample that was sequenced in a study of spatial heterogeneity in lung cancer (dated by TCRdb to between 2018 and 2021). In the paper's terms, the time point label means: sample taken at primary tumor resection. Libraries came from 5' RACE. This sample was sequenced with a NextSeq 500. The raw public data were reprocessed by TCRdb itself: fastp quality trimming at Q25, MiXCR clonotype calling, in-frame beta chains only. Identical CDR3 protein sequences are pooled into one entry, listed with their most common genes and DNA. For this sample the table gives tens of thousands of distinct CDR3 sequences, of which 10% to 15% were detected only once. The ten most abundant clones make up under 50% of the sample. The sequencing here drew on PBMCs, taken at surgery. The receptors shown here come from a male donor with early-stage non-small cell lung cancer.

This clonotype has ten or more counts. V usage is TRBV27 and J usage is TRBJ2-7, with TRBD2 matching over 7 bases. CDR3 length: 14 amino acids. J gave up 4 bases and V 2 bases, and 5 bases lay outside the gene matches. From germline, CDR1 is MNHEY and CDR2 SMNVEV (reference sequence). The CDR3 reads CASSLEAGVYEQYF. CDR3 DNA: TGTGCCAGCAGTTTAGAGGCGGGGGTTTACGAGCAGTACTTC.

This clonotype was counted ten times or more. The DNA of the CDR3 is TGCGCCAGCAGCTTTTCAGGGGGCGATTCACCCCTCCACTTT. Protein: CASSFSGGDSPLHF. The V and J genes are TRBV5-1 and TRBJ1-6; 8 bases agree with TRBD1. V was pared by 2 bases and J by 8 bases, with 3 bases of the junction left unmatched. Per the germline V gene, CDR1 is SGHRS and CDR2 is YFSETQ. The CDR3 covers 14 residues. The complete variable domain, with remaining parts taken from reference TRBV5-1 and TRBJ1-6, reads KAGVTQTPRYLIKTRGQQVTLSCSPISGHRSVSWYQQTPGQGLQFLFEYFSETQRNKGNFPGRFSGRQFSNSRSEMNVSTLELGDSALYLCASSFSGGDSPLHFGNGTRLTVT.

This clonotype was recorded a few times. The chain joins TRBV7-6 to TRBJ2-3; possibly TRBD1 for D (7 bases). The V end lost 4 bases, the J end lost 3 bases, and 14 bases lay between the germline ends. The CDR3 extends over 15 amino acids. Germline V lookup: CDR1 SGHVS, CDR2 FNYEAQ. The CDR3 region is CASSSFQGGTDTQYF. CDR3 DNA sequence: TGTGCCAGCAGCTCATTCCAGGGGGGTACAGATACGCAGTATTTT.

The table lists this clonotype with a few counts. The chain is built from TRBV2 and TRBJ2-3, with D hard to call. The V and J ends lost 7 bases and 2 bases respectively, with 13 bases between them. The CDR3 runs to 14 residues. In germline, CDR1 is SNHLY, CDR2 FYNNEI. The CDR3 DNA sequence: TGTGCCAGCACCCCGGAAACCTTCACAGATACGCAGTATTTT. It translates to CASTPETFTDTQYF.

The chain combines TRBV12-3 or TRBV12-4 with TRBJ2-2; D ambiguous. The CDR3 is 15 amino acids. V was cut by 1 base and J by 0 bases, with 6 bases left in between. CDR3 loop: CASSLDLPNTGELFF. CDR3 in DNA: TGTGCCAGCAGTTTAGACCTACCGAACACCGGGGAGCTGTTTTTT.

This clonotype was picked up a small number of times. The chain couples TRBV20-1 to TRBJ2-3, with TRBD2 matching 13 bases. Germline V gene sequence: CDR1 DFQATT, CDR2 SNEGSKA (reference sequence). This CDR3 is built from 14 residues. The ends lost 3 bases at V and 6 bases at J; junction bases unmatched: 3. The CDR3 here is CSASGTSGVDTQYF. CDR3 coding DNA: TGCAGTGCTAGTGGGACTAGCGGGGTCGATACGCAGTATTTT.

This clonotype occurred many times. The chain is built from TRBV20-1 and TRBJ1-1; a possible D gene is TRBD1 (6 bases). CDR3 length: 13 residues. CDR1 is DFQATT and CDR2 is SNEGSKA in the germline V gene (reference sequence). V lost 3 bases to trimming and J lost 1 base, with 9 bases between them. CDR3 in amino acids: CSARTGRNTEAFF. CDR3 sequence (DNA): TGCAGTGCTAGGACAGGAAGGAACACTGAAGCTTTCTTT.

This clonotype has a count of ten or more. This sequence joins TRBV6-5 and TRBJ1-6; D is unclear. In germline, CDR1 is MNHEY, CDR2 SVGAGI. V lost 9 bases to trimming and J lost 7 bases, with 7 bases between them. CDR3 length: 11 residues. CDR3 region: CASGENSPLHF. In DNA, the CDR3 is TGTGCCAGTGGTGAGAATTCACCCCTCCACTTT.

This clonotype was counted many times. This rearrangement joins TRBV7-3 to TRBJ2-1; 9 bases agree with TRBD2. Germline values: CDR1 SGHTA, CDR2 FQGTGA. This CDR3 comprises 15 residues. V was pared by 1 base and J by 5 bases, with 3 bases of the junction left unmatched. CDR3 amino acids: CASSLRLAGNNEQFF. In nucleotides, the CDR3 is TGTGCCAGCAGCTTAAGGCTAGCGGGGAACAATGAGCAGTTCTTC.

This chain joins TRBV5-4 and TRBJ1-2; weak D call: TRBD1 (6 bases). V lost 2 bases to trimming and J lost 4 bases, with 15 bases between them. The germline V gene encodes CDR1 SGHNT and CDR2 YYREEE (reference sequence). CDR3 length: 15 amino acids. CDR3 loop: CASSFTRQGSYGYTF. DNA of the CDR3: TGTGCCAGCAGCTTCACTCGCCAGGGGAGCTATGGCTACACCTTC.

A word on this clonotype: This may come from a read error, since a much larger clone is one base off. The V and J genes are TRBV10-3 and TRBJ2-1, with D perhaps matching TRBD2 (6 bases). CDR1 ENHRY and CDR2 SYGVKD come from the germline V gene. Trimming pared 4 bases from V and 8 bases from J, leaving 15 bases between. This CDR3 contains 14 residues. The DNA of the CDR3 is TGTGCCATCAGTGCCCGGAGGGATTCGGATGAGCAGTTCTTC. Translating gives CAISARRDSDEQFF.

The chain carries TRBV12-3 or TRBV12-4 and TRBJ2-2, with D unclear. This CDR3 has 15 residues. With 2 bases removed from V and 3 bases from J, the gap between germline ends came to 10 bases. CDR3 nucleotide sequence: TGTGCCAGCAGTTTAAGGATCGGGTACACCGGGGAGCTGTTTTTT. Amino acid sequence: CASSLRIGYTGELFF.

The gene calls are TRBV28 and TRBJ2-3; possibly TRBD1 or TRBD2 for D (6 bases each). Germline assignment: CDR1 MDHEN and CDR2 SYDVKM. The V end was cut by 8 bases, the J end by 3 bases, with 15 bases between. The CDR3 has 14 residues. The CDR3 DNA follows: TGTGCCAGCGCCCGGACGGGGGCTACAGATACGCAGTATTTT. The encoded protein is CASARTGATDTQYF.

This clonotype was seen at least ten times. This CDR3 is CASSQISYEQYF. CDR3 nucleotides: TGTGCCAGCAGCCAAATTAGCTACGAGCAGTACTTC. V usage is TRBV3-1 and J usage is TRBJ2-7; D ambiguous. Germline assignment: CDR1 LGHDT and CDR2 YNNKEL (reference sequence). V was pared by 2 bases and J by 3 bases, with 5 bases between. This CDR3 comprises 12 residues.

V is TRBV5-1 and J is TRBJ1-1, with D uncertain. This CDR3 spans 11 amino acids. V gave up 0 bases and J gave up 7 bases, with 4 bases separating them. Germline V gene data show CDR1 as SGHRS and CDR2 as YFSETQ. CDR3 DNA: TGCGCCAGCAGCTTGGGGTTTGAAGCTTTCTTT. Translation gives CASSLGFEAFF.

The chain is built from TRBV7-2 and TRBJ2-3; D is unclear. V was cut by 10 bases and J by 3 bases, with 11 bases left in between. Germline CDR1 is SGHTA and CDR2 is FQGNSA. This CDR3 contains 12 residues. The CDR3 reads CATTDGTDTQYF. Here the CDR3 DNA reads TGTGCCACTACGGATGGGACAGATACGCAGTATTTT.